A single sample is the source of the 10 T cell receptor beta chains below, sequenced in a study of long-term antiretroviral therapy in people with HIV. Sequencing relied on immunoSEQ assay v3.0, run at survey level. The table came from immunoSEQ multiplex PCR; TCRdb's copy has only in-frame clones and leaves some out. The sample lists fewer than 45,000 clones, 90% to 95% occurring once. The sample here was unsorted PBMCs, taken 3.7 years after starting antiretroviral therapy. These receptors all stem from a woman in her fifties or sixties with HIV.

This chain joins TRBV18 and TRBJ1-1; D call uncertain. Germline assignment: CDR1 KGHSH and CDR2 LQKENI. V was trimmed by 1 base and J by 0 bases, leaving 9 bases between them. CDR3 length equals 15 residues. The CDR3 reads CASSPLAQMNTEAFF. CDR3 nucleotide sequence: TGTGCCAGCTCACCACTGGCACAGATGAACACTGAAGCTTTCTTT.

This chain links TRBV4-3 with TRBJ1-6; TRBD1 is a possible D gene (6 bases). Trimming removed 4 bases at V and 7 bases at J, with 17 bases between. CDR3 length equals 16 residues. CDR1 is LGHNA, CDR2 YSLEER, per germline. The CDR3, as DNA: TGCGCCAGCAGCCTCCGACAGGCCGCTTCCAATTCACCCCTCCACTTT. Its translation is CASSLRQAASNSPLHF.

The chain couples TRBV2 to TRBJ1-3, with TRBD1 as a possible D gene (5 bases). Germline values: CDR1 SNHLY, CDR2 FYNNEI. V was cut by 1 base and J by 2 bases, with 6 bases left in between. The CDR3 spans 14 residues. CDR3 loop: CASSEGGAGNTIYF. CDR3 DNA sequence: TGTGCCAGCAGTGAAGGGGGGGCTGGAAACACCATATATTTT.

This rearrangement joins TRBV12-5 to TRBJ2-2; no clear D gene. The germline CDR1 and CDR2 sequences are LGHNT and FRNRAP. Trimming took 1 base from V and 5 from J, leaving 8 bases between them. The CDR3 totals 14 residues. The CDR3 protein is CASGLGVGTGELFF. For the CDR3, the DNA is TGTGCTAGTGGTTTGGGGGTTGGAACCGGGGAGCTGTTTTTT. Looking up the rest from reference TRBV12-5 and TRBJ2-2 gives the full variable domain: DARVTQTPRHKVTEMGQEVTMRCQPILGHNTVFWYRQTMMQGLELLAYFRNRAPLDDSGMPKDRFSAEMPDATLATLKIQPSEPRDSAVYFCASGLGVGTGELFFGEGSRLTVL.

J is TRBJ2-2 and V is TRBV7-2, with 8 bases aligning to TRBD2. The CDR3 loop spans 16 amino acids. The trim removed 5 bases at V and 4 bases at J, leaving 9 bases unmatched. The V gene's germline CDR1 is SGHTA and CDR2 FQGNSA. DNA for the CDR3: TGTGCCAGCAGCACCCGGGGGGGGCCCGGCACCGGGGAGCTGTTTTTT. Amino acids: CASSTRGGPGTGELFF.

J is TRBJ2-7 and V is TRBV6-6, with TRBD1 identical over 8 bases. Germline CDR1 and CDR2: MNHNY and SVGAGI (reference sequence). The CDR3 is made up of 15 amino acids. The trim removed 5 bases at V and 3 bases at J, leaving 9 bases unmatched. CDR3 sequence: CASSRRQGKHYEQYF. CDR3 sequence (DNA): TGTGCCAGCAGTAGACGACAGGGGAAACACTACGAGCAGTACTTC.

This chain links TRBV2 with TRBJ2-3; D is ambiguous. V gave up 4 bases and J gave up 3 bases, with 5 bases separating them. There are 12 residues in the CDR3. Germline CDR1 reads SNHLY; CDR2 reads FYNNEI. The CDR3 DNA reads TGTGCCAGCAGTGTCACGACAGATACGCAGTATTTT. Protein: CASSVTTDTQYF. Full variable domain (outside the CDR3, taken from reference TRBV2 and TRBJ2-3): EPEVTQTPSHQVTQMGQEVILRCVPISNHLYFYWYRQILGQKVEFLVSFYNNEISEKSEIFDDQFSVERPDGSNFTLKIRSTKLEDSAMYFCASSVTTDTQYFGPGTRLTVL.

V gene TRBV13 combines with J gene TRBJ2-7, with 7 bases aligning to TRBD2. V gave up 5 bases and J gave up 0 bases; unmatched junction bases: 10. Germline lookup yields CDR1 PRHDT and CDR2 FYEKMQ (reference sequence). The CDR3 covers 16 residues. DNA for the CDR3: TGTGCCAGCAGCCCCGGGCGGGGGTCCGCCTCCTACGAGCAGTACTTC. It translates to CASSPGRGSASYEQYF.

This chain uses TRBV18 with TRBJ2-6, with no clear D. V was shortened by 4 bases and J by 1 base, with 11 bases between the two germline ends. Germline-derived CDR1 and CDR2 are KGHSH and LQKENI. The CDR3 is 16 amino acids. As DNA, the CDR3 is TGTGCCAGCTCACGATCTTTGGGTTCTGGGGCCAACGTCCTGACTTTC. It translates to CASSRSLGSGANVLTF.

J is TRBJ2-1 and V is TRBV27; D possibly corresponds to TRBD2 (6 bases). Germline V gene sequence: CDR1 MNHEY, CDR2 SMNVEV (reference sequence). The CDR3 totals 13 residues. V lost 5 bases, J lost 14 bases, and 19 bases lay in between. Here the CDR3 reads CASSPHRGGKEFF. CDR3 nucleotide sequence: TGTGCCAGCAGTCCTCACCGTGGCGGGAAGGAGTTCTTC.